This T cell receptor (beta chain) appears in the sequencing data of a study of blood T cell repertoires in COVID-19. About the research overall: Donors in the United States, Italy and Spain gave samples during acute or convalescent COVID-19. In each case, the material was cDNA or gDNA derived from T cells, B-cell-depleted T cells, or PBMCs.

This clone showed up just a few times. Looked up from germline, CDR1 is SGHKS and CDR2 is YYEKEE (reference sequence). This CDR3 region has 15 residues. Trimming stripped 1 base from V and 1 base from J, with 9 bases between. Per the study methods: Amplifying reference gene primers gave estimates of nucleated cell counts. Libraries were prepared by immunoSEQ multiplex PCR; TCRdb keeps only in-frame clonotypes and omits some of them. The DNA was the basis for D and trimming; V, J and clone size are from that table. The sample includes approximately 80,000 clones, approximately 85% seen only once; the top ten take under 35%.

The rearrangement joins TRBV5-5 to TRBJ1-5, with a possible D match to TRBD1 (5 bases). Sequencing was done on a sample of peripheral blood. This receptor was taken from a human donor in a cohort sampled during active COVID-19. The CDR3 DNA reads TGTGCCAGCAGCTTGCTAGGGGTGAGCAATCAGCCCCAGCATTTT. It specifies CASSLLGVSNQPQHF.